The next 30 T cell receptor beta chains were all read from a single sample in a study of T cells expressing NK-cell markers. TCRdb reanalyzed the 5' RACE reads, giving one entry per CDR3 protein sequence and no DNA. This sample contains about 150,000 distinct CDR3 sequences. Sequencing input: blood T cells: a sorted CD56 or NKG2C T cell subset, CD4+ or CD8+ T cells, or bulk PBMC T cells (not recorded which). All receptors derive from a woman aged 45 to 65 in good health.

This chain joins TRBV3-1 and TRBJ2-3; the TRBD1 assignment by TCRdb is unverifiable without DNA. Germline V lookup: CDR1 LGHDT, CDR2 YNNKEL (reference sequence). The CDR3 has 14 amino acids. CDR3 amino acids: CASRWGTQSDTQYF.

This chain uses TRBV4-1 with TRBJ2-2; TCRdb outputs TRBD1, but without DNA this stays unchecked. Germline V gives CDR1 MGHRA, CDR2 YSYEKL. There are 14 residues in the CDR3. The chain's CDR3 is CASSQATVSGELFF.

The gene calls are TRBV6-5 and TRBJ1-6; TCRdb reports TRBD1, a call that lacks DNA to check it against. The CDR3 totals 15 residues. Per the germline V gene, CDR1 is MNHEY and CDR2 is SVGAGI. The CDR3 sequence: CASSAGLPYNSPLHF.

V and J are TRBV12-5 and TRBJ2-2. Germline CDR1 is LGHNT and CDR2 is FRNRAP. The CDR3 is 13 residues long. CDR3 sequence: CASGTYNTGELFF.

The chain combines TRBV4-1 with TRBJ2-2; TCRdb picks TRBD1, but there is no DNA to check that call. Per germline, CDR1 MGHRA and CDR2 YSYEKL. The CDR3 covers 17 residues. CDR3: CASSQPWGVPNTGELFF.

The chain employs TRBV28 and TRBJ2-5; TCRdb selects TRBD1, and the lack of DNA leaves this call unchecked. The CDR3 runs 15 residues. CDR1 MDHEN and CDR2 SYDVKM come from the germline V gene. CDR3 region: CASSPTGGVEETQYF.

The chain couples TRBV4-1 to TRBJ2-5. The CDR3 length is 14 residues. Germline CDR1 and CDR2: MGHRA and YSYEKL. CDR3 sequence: CASSQGSGQETQYF.

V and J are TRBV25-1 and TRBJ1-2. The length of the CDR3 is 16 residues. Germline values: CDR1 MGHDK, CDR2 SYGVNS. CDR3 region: CASSDFRPTAIHGYTF.

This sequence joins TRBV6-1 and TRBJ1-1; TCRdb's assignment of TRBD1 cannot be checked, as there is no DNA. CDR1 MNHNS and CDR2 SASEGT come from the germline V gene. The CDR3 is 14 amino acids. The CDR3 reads CASSFPPGPPEAFF.

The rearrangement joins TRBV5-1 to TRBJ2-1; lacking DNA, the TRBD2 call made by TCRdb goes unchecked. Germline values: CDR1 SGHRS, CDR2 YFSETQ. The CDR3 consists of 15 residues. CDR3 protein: CASSLLEGTYNEQFF. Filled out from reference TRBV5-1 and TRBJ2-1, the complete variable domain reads KAGVTQTPRYLIKTRGQQVTLSCSPISGHRSVSWYQQTPGQGLQFLFEYFSETQRNKGNFPGRFSGRQFSNSRSEMNVSTLELGDSALYLCASSLLEGTYNEQFFGPGTRLTVL.

The CDR3 sequence is CASMGRRAMNTEAFF. The chain uses TRBV7-9 and TRBJ1-1; no DNA is available, so the TRBD1 call from TCRdb remains unchecked. The V gene's germline CDR1 is SEHNR and CDR2 FQNEAQ (reference sequence). The CDR3 has 15 amino acids.

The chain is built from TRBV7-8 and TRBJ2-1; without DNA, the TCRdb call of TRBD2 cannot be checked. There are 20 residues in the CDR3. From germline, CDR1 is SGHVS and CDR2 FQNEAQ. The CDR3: CASSQRPGLPGLGFSNEQFF.

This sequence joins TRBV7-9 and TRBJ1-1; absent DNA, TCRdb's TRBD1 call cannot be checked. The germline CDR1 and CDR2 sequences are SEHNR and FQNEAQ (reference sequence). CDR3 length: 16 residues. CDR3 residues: CASSLKSPMLNTEAFF.

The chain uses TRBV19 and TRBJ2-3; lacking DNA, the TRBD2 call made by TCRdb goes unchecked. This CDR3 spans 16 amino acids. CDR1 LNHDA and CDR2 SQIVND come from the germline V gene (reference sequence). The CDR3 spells CASSISSPVYTDTQYF.

The chain's CDR3 is CASSLADRGEAFF. This rearrangement joins TRBV7-9 to TRBJ1-1; the TRBD1 assignment by TCRdb is unverifiable without DNA. The CDR3 runs to 13 residues. Per germline, CDR1 SEHNR and CDR2 FQNEAQ (reference sequence).

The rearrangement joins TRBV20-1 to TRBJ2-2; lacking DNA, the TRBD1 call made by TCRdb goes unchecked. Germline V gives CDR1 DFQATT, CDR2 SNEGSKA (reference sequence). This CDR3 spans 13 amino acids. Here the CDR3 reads CSARRGFTGELFF.

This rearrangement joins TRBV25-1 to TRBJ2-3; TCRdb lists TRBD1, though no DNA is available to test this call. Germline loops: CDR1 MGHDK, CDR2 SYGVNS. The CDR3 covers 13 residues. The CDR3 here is CASSPGDTDTQYF.

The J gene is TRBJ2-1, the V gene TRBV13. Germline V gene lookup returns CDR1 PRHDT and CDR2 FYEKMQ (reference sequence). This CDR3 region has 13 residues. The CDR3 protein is CASSDSLNNEQFF.

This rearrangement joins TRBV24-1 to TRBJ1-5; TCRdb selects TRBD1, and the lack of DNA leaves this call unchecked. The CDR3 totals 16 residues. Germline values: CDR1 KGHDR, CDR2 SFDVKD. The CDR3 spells CATSDSGTASNQPQHF.

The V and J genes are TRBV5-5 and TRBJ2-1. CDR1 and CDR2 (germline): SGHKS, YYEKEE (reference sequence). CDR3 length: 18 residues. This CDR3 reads CASSSGLDTSGSYNEQFF.

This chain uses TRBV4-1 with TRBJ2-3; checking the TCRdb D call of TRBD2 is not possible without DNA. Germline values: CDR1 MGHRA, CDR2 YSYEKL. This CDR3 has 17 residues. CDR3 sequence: CASSLLRTSGSTDTQYF.

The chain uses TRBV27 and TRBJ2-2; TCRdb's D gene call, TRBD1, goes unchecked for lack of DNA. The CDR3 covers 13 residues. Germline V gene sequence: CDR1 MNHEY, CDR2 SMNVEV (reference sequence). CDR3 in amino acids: CASSQQATGELFF.

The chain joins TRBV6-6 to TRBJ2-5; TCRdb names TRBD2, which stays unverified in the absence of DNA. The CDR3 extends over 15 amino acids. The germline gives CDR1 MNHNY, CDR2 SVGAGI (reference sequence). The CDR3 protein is CASSPEGRGQETQYF.

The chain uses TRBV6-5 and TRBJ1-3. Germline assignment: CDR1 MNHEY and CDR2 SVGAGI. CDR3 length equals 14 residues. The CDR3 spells CASTQSYPSNTIYF.

The CDR3 is CASSPPSESGGDEQFF. V usage is TRBV11-2 and J usage is TRBJ2-1; there is no DNA to check the TCRdb D call of TRBD2. There are 16 residues in the CDR3. The germline gives CDR1 SGHAT, CDR2 FQNNGV.

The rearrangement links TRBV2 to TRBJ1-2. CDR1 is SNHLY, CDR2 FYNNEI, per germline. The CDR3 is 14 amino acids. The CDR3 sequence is CASSEAGSNYGYTF.

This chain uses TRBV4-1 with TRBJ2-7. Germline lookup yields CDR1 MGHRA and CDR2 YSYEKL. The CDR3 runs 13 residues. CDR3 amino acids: CASSHFEDYEQYF.

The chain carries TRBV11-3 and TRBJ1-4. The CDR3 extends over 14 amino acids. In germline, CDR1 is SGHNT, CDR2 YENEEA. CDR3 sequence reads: CASSLEAWDEKLFF.

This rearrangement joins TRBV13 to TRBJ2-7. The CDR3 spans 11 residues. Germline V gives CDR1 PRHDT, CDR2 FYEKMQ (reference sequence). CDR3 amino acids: CASSRTYEQYF.

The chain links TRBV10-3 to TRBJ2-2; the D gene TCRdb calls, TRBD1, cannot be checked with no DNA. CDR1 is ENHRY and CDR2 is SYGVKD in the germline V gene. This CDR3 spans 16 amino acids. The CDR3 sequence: CAISPGHRANTGELFF.